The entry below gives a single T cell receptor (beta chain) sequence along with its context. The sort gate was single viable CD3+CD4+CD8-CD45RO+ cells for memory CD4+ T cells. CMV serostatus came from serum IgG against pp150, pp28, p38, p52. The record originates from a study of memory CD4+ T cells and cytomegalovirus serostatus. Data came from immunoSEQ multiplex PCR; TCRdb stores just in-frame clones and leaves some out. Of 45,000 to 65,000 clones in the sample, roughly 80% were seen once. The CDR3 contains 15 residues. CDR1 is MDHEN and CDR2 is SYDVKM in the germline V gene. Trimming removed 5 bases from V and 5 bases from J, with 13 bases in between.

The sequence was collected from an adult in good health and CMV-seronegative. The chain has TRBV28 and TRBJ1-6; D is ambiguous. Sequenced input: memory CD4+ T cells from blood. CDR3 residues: CASSRLLGDNSPLHF. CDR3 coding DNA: TGTGCCAGCAGTCGGTTATTGGGCGATAATTCACCCCTCCACTTT.